This passage covers 21 T cell receptor beta chains from one sample sequenced in a study of T cells after posttransplantation cyclophosphamide. Only in-frame clones appear in the TCRdb table, and some are missing; sequencing was by immunoSEQ multiplex PCR. The repertoire holds 25,000 to 30,000 clones, with roughly 90% as singletons. Sequenced: PBMCs. These receptors came from a man aged 45-65 years.

The CDR3, as DNA: TGTGCCAGCAGCTTAGACGGACAGGGCTCGGATACTGAAGCTTTCTTT. Translation: CASSLDGQGSDTEAFF. V gene TRBV7-2 combines with J gene TRBJ1-1; 8 nucleotides line up with TRBD1. The CDR3 extends over 16 amino acids. Germline CDR1 reads SGHTA; CDR2 reads FQGNSA. V dropped 1 base and J dropped 5; count of bases not matched to a gene: 9.

The chain links TRBV7-3 to TRBJ1-6, with D tentatively TRBD1 (5 bases). The V end was cut by 2 bases, the J end by 10 bases, with 15 bases between. The CDR3 contains 15 residues. The germline gives CDR1 SGHTA, CDR2 FQGTGA. CDR3 loop: CASSLQGSFQSPLHF. The CDR3 DNA is TGTGCCAGCAGCTTACAGGGATCTTTTCAATCACCCCTCCACTTT.

The chain combines TRBV30 with TRBJ1-4; D call uncertain. The germline CDR1 and CDR2 sequences are GTSNPN and SVGIG (reference sequence). The CDR3 runs to 11 residues. Trimming removed 3 bases from V and 4 bases from J, with 3 bases in between. The CDR3 DNA follows: TGTGCCTGGAGCCTTAATGAAAAACTGTTTTTT. The encoded protein is CAWSLNEKLFF. Supplemented by reference TRBV30 and TRBJ1-4, the full variable domain reads SQTIHQWPATLVQPVGSPLSLECTVEGTSNPNLYWYRQAAGRGLQLLFYSVGIGQISSEVPQNLSASRPQDRQFILSSKKLLLSDSGFYLCAWSLNEKLFFGSGTQLSVL.

V usage is TRBV14 and J usage is TRBJ2-7; 8 bases match TRBD1. Germline loops: CDR1 SGHDN, CDR2 FVKESK. J lost 4 bases, V lost 4 bases, and 15 bases had no gene match. The CDR3 totals 17 residues. The chain's CDR3 is CASSPPRWGTGRYEQYF. The CDR3 DNA sequence: TGTGCCAGCAGCCCCCCCCGTTGGGGGACAGGAAGATACGAGCAGTACTTC.

This clone was observed a handful of times. The V gene is TRBV5-4, the J gene TRBJ2-5; D possibly corresponds to TRBD2 (7 bases). There are 15 residues in the CDR3. Trimming removed 0 bases from V and 5 bases from J, with 14 bases in between. Per germline, CDR1 SGHNT and CDR2 YYREEE (reference sequence). The CDR3 reads CASSLAIGGPETQYF. The CDR3 DNA is TGTGCCAGCAGCTTGGCCATCGGGGGGCCGGAGACCCAGTACTTC.

The chain is built from TRBV5-1 and TRBJ1-4; 7 nucleotides line up with TRBD1. The germline gives CDR1 SGHRS, CDR2 YFSETQ. With V trimmed by 4 bases and J by 2 bases, 5 bases remained unmatched. This CDR3 comprises 15 residues. The CDR3 region has the DNA TGCGCCAGCAGCCCGACAGGGAGGACTAATGAAAAACTGTTTTTT. It encodes CASSPTGRTNEKLFF.

This rearrangement joins TRBV28 to TRBJ1-5, with 8 bases matching TRBD1. Trimming took 8 bases from V and 0 from J; bases not matched to a gene: 9. The CDR3 runs to 16 residues. Germline V lookup: CDR1 MDHEN, CDR2 SYDVKM. The CDR3 DNA sequence: TGTGCCAGCCTCACTTGGACAGGGACTAGCAATCAGCCCCAGCATTTT. Its protein product is CASLTWTGTSNQPQHF.

In its sample, this clone ranks as medium-sized (0.01 to 0.1%). The CDR3 spells CASSRDMGDEQFF. CDR3 nucleotide sequence: TGTGCCAGCAGCAGGGACATGGGCGATGAGCAGTTCTTC. The rearrangement links TRBV2 to TRBJ2-1, with a weak D call TRBD1 (6 bases). This CDR3 has 13 residues. The V gene's germline CDR1 is SNHLY and CDR2 FYNNEI. Trimming removed 6 bases from V and 8 bases from J, with 14 bases in between.

This sequence joins TRBV4-2 and TRBJ2-1; no reliable D call. V was shortened by 2 bases and J by 5 bases, with 7 bases between the two germline ends. The CDR3 has 13 residues. Germline CDR1 is LGHNA and CDR2 is YNFKEQ. In DNA form, the CDR3 reads TGTGCCAGCAGCCAACATAACAACAATGAGCAGTTCTTC. It translates to CASSQHNNNEQFF.

V is TRBV19 and J is TRBJ1-5; D is uncertain. CDR3 length: 14 amino acids. Germline V gives CDR1 LNHDA, CDR2 SQIVND (reference sequence). The germline V and J ends were trimmed by 3 bases and 1 base, with 7 bases remaining between them. The chain's CDR3 is CASSIFGSNQPQHF. For the CDR3, the DNA is TGTGCCAGTAGTATCTTCGGGAGCAATCAGCCCCAGCATTTT.

This chain connects TRBV13 to TRBJ2-5; 9 positions agree with TRBD1. The DNA end is more similar to TRBJ2-7, so the J call may be wrong. Looked up from germline, CDR1 is PRHDT and CDR2 is FYEKMQ (reference sequence). This CDR3 has 15 amino acids. CDR3 DNA: TGTGCCAGCAGCCCGAGCCGGGACAGGGACTACGAGCAGTACTTC. Translating it yields CASSPSRDRDYEQYF.

The V gene is TRBV6-1, the J gene TRBJ2-5, with 7 bases lining up with TRBD1. J lost 3 bases, V lost 7 bases, and 5 bases had no gene match. The CDR3 runs 13 residues. Germline CDR1 reads MNHNS; CDR2 reads SASEGT. The CDR3 protein is CASTGTAKETQYF. DNA of the CDR3: TGTGCCAGCACCGGGACAGCTAAAGAGACCCAGTACTTC.

This chain connects TRBV7-9 to TRBJ2-5, with 8 bases identical to TRBD2. Germline V gene data show CDR1 as SEHNR and CDR2 as FQNEAQ (reference sequence). The CDR3 covers 13 residues. J lost 2 bases, V lost 8 bases, and 4 bases had no gene match. The CDR3 is CASRSGVQETQYF. CDR3 sequence (DNA): TGTGCCAGCCGTAGCGGGGTTCAAGAGACCCAGTACTTC.

The CDR3 DNA is TGCGCCAGCGGTCTAACAGCGGGTGGTACCGGGGAGCTGTTTTTT. Encoded protein: CASGLTAGGTGELFF. The V and J genes are TRBV5-1 and TRBJ2-2, with D maybe TRBD2 (6 bases). Trimming left V 7 bases short and J 5 bases short, with 18 bases between. Germline loops: CDR1 SGHRS, CDR2 YFSETQ. This CDR3 has 15 residues.

A single count supports this clone. The gene calls are TRBV7-2 and TRBJ2-3; 10 positions agree with TRBD2. The V gene's germline CDR1 is SGHTA and CDR2 FQGNSA. J gave up 8 bases and V 1 base, and 6 bases lay outside the gene matches. The CDR3 consists of 15 residues. CDR3 nucleotide sequence: TGTGCCAGCAGCTTAGTTAGCGGGGGGACTGGTACGCAGTATTTT. Translating it yields CASSLVSGGTGTQYF.

V gene TRBV5-1 combines with J gene TRBJ2-7, with 9 bases aligning to TRBD1. Trimming removed 2 bases from V and 1 base from J; junction bases left unmatched: 7. Looked up from germline, CDR1 is SGHRS and CDR2 is YFSETQ. The CDR3 loop spans 16 amino acids. CDR3 in DNA: TGCGCCAGCAGCTTCGGGGGGACAGGGATGTCCTACGAGCAGTACTTC. As protein: CASSFGGTGMSYEQYF.

The CDR3: CASSPRDILFF. The CDR3 DNA sequence: TGTGCCAGCTCACCACGGGACATACTGTTTTTT. The rearrangement links TRBV18 to TRBJ1-4; a possible D gene is TRBD1 (6 bases). The CDR3 length is 11 residues. Trimming took 1 base from V and 13 from J, leaving 7 bases between them. Germline V gene sequence: CDR1 KGHSH, CDR2 LQKENI.

This chain connects TRBV23-1 to TRBJ2-7; 9 positions agree with TRBD1. TRBV23-1 is an ORF for which the function is uncertain. V was pared by 3 bases and J by 3 bases, with 27 bases of the junction left unmatched. The CDR3 is made up of 22 amino acids. The CDR3: CASSQIMPGDRDHGSINYEQYF. As DNA, the CDR3 is TGCGCCAGCAGTCAGATAATGCCGGGGGACAGGGATCACGGATCGATAAACTACGAGCAGTACTTC.

The DNA for the CDR3 is TGTGCCAGCAGCTTTGTACAGGGGGCGGAAGCTTTCTTT. This translates into CASSFVQGAEAFF. This sequence joins TRBV7-9 and TRBJ1-1; 9 nucleotides agree with TRBD1. This CDR3 comprises 13 residues. The V segment lost 3 bases and the J segment 8 bases; nucleotides outside the gene matches: 4. CDR1 SEHNR and CDR2 FQNEAQ come from the germline V gene (reference sequence). Supplemented by reference TRBV7-9 and TRBJ1-1, the full variable domain reads DTGVSQNPRHKITKRGQNVTFRCDPISEHNRLYWYRQTLGQGPEFLTYFQNEAQLEKSRLLSDRFSAERPKGSFSTLEIQRTEQGDSAMYLCASSFVQGAEAFFGQGTRLTVV.

The chain uses TRBV6-1 and TRBJ2-3; weak D call: TRBD2 (6 bases). With 7 bases removed from V and 7 bases from J, the gap between germline ends came to 21 bases. The CDR3 has 15 residues. Germline V gene data show CDR1 as MNHNS and CDR2 as SASEGT. CDR3 amino acids: CASIGAGLLQNTQYF. CDR3 DNA: TGTGCCAGCATAGGAGCGGGCCTGCTGCAAAATACGCAGTATTTT.

Concerning this clone: Its ends do not fully match the called genes, so a read error is possible. Different DNA sequences within this sample yield the same CDR3. The chain employs TRBV7-9 and TRBJ1-6, with 7 bases fitting TRBD1. This CDR3 region has 16 residues. Germline assignment: CDR1 SEHNR and CDR2 FQNEAQ (reference sequence). The CDR3 here is CASSGTASSYNSPLHF. In DNA, the CDR3 is TGTGCCAGCAGCGGGACAGCGAGCTCCTATAATTCCCCCCTCCACTTT.